These T cell receptor beta chains were read from a single sample in a study of T cell responses to AZD1222 COVID-19 vaccine. Generated by immunoSEQ multiplex PCR, the TCRdb table keeps only in-frame clones and is missing some. This table has some 25,000 clones, 88% appearing once. The input for sequencing was peripheral blood, taken 28 days after the second AZD1222 dose. The receptors derive from an adult who received the AZD1222 COVID-19 vaccine. The conserved cysteine and the conserved F or W are not part of the CDR3 here. For some rows the clone size is stated as once, few or many, or as a class when expanded; others skip it.

TRBJ2-1,TRBV19,-,ASSISGYYNEQF
TRBJ1-1,TRBV18,once,ASSPWQEGNTEAF
TRBJ1-2,TRBV19,-,ASSISRTNYGYT
TRBJ2-7,TRBV7-2,once,ASSSELEQY
TRBJ2-3,TRBV28,-,ASRVSGTDTQY
TRBJ1-1,TRBV28,-,ASYSLLGSTEAF
TRBJ1-5,TRBV21-1,-,ASSRERRIVSDQPQH
TRBJ2-7,TRBV27,-,ASREIGGISDEQY
TRBJ2-7,TRBV5-6,once,ASSLSRYEQY
TRBJ1-1,TRBV5-1,-,ASSFDGYTEAF
TRBJ2-5,TRBV29-1,-,SATSGGETQY
TRBJ2-6,TRBV6-6,-,ASSLSSGANVLT
TRBJ2-3,TRBV4-3,-,ASSLDRKSTDTQY
TRBJ1-2,TRBV28,-,ASSFGTGRDYGYT
TRBJ2-2,TRBV10-3,-,AISLNEADTGELF
TRBJ2-7,TRBV5-1,-,ASSLVASGTYEQY
TRBJ1-1,TRBV6-5,-,ASSYSTQVGAEAF
TRBJ2-3,TRBV29-1,-,SVAQRGSTDTQY
TRBJ1-4,TRBV7-2,once,ASSPTRTANNEKLF
TRBJ2-7,TRBV3-1/TRBV3-2,once,ASSQGVGGAYEQY
TRBJ1-6,TRBV5-4,-,ASSPGQGSTNSPLH
TRBJ1-2,TRBV7-3,-,ASSRGGPYGYT
TRBJ2-7,TRBV12-1,-,ASRGQGEQY
TRBJ2-1,TRBV9,once,ASSVASIPNEQF
TRBJ2-3,TRBV6-5,once,ASGETSGSTDTQY
TRBJ2-7,TRBV11-2,-,ASSSGQSYEQY
TRBJ1-1,TRBV18,few,ASSPQVMVEAF
TRBJ2-5,TRBV5-4,-,ASSGSGVETQY
TRBJ1-5,TRBV7-8,-,ASSSGTNQPQH
TRBJ2-3,TRBV24-1,once,ATSDFGTGGADTQY
TRBJ2-3,TRBV5-6,-,ASSLLAGSTDTQY
TRBJ1-1,TRBV2,-,ASGGTGNTEAF